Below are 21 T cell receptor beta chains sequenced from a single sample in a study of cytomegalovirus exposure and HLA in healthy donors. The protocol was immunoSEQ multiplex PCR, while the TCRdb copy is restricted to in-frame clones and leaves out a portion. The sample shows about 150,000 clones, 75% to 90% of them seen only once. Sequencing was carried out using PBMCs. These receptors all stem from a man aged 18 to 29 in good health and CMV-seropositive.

In DNA, the CDR3 is TGTGCCAGCAGCCTGGGACAAAGCACCGGGGAGCTGTTTTTT. It specifies CASSLGQSTGELFF. The chain has TRBV7-2 and TRBJ2-2, with a weak D call TRBD1 (6 bases). The CDR3 runs 14 residues. In germline, CDR1 is SGHTA, CDR2 FQGNSA. The V and J ends lost 5 bases and 4 bases respectively, with 11 bases between them.

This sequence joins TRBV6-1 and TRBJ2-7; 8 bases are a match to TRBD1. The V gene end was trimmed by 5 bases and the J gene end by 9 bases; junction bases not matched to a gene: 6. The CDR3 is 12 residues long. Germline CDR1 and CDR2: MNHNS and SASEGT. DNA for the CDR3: TGTGCCAGCAGTCCAGGGACAGGAGGGCAGTACTTC. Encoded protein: CASSPGTGGQYF.

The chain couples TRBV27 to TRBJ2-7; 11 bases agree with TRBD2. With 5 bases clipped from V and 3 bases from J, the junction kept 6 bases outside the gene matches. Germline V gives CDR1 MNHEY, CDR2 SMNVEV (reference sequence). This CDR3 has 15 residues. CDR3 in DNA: TGTGCCAGCAGTAACCGACTAGCGGGACTCTACGAGCAGTACTTC. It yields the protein CASSNRLAGLYEQYF.

CDR3 coding DNA: TGTGCCAGCTTTTCTCAGGGCGCGGAAGCTTTCTTT. It yields the protein CASFSQGAEAFF. The rearrangement joins TRBV19 to TRBJ1-1, with D maybe TRBD1 (5 bases). The germline CDR1 and CDR2 sequences are LNHDA and SQIVND (reference sequence). This CDR3 is 12 amino acids long. The V gene lost 9 bases and the J gene lost 8 bases, with 16 bases spanning the gap.

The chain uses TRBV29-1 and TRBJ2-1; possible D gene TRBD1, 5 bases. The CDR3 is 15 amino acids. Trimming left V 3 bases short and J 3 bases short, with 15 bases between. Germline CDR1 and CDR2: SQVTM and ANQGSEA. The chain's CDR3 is CSVEGRVKVYNEQFF. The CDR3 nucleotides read TGCAGCGTTGAGGGCAGGGTAAAAGTCTACAATGAGCAGTTCTTC.

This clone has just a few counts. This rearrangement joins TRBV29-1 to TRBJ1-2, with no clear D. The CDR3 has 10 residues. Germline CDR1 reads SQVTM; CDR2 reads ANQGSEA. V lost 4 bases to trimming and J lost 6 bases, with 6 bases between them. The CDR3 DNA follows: TGCAGCGTTGCCAGTGATGGCTACACCTTC. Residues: CSVASDGYTF.

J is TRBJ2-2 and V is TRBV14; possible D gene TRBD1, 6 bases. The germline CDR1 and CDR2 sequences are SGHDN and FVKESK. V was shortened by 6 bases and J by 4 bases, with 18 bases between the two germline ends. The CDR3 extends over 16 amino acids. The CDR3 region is CASSRLMGASTGELFF. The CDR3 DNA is TGTGCCAGCAGTCGCTTGATGGGGGCGAGCACCGGGGAGCTGTTTTTT.

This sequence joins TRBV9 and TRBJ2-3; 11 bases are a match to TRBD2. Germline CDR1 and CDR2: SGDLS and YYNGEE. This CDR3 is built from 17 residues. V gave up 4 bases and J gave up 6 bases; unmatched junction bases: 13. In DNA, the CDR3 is TGTGCCAGCAGCTCCCCGACGACTAGCGGGAAGGGGGATACGCAGTATTTT. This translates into CASSSPTTSGKGDTQYF. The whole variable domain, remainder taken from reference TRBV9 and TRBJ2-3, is DSGVTQTPKHLITATGQRVTLRCSPRSGDLSVYWYQQSLDQGLQFLIQYYNGEERAKGNILERFSAQQFPDLHSELNLSSLELGDSALYFCASSSPTTSGKGDTQYFGPGTRLTVL.

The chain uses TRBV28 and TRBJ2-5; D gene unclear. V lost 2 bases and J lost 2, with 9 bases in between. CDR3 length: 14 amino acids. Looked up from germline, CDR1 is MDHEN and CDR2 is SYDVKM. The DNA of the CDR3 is TGTGCCAGCAGTTTAACACAGCCTCAAGAGACCCAGTACTTC. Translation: CASSLTQPQETQYF.

The CDR3 sequence: CASSPGQGATNYGYTF. For the CDR3, the DNA is TGCGCCAGCAGCCCAGGACAGGGGGCGACTAACTATGGCTACACCTTC. This rearrangement joins TRBV5-1 to TRBJ1-2, with 11 nucleotides matching TRBD1. The V gene end was trimmed by 4 bases and the J gene end by 0 bases; junction bases not matched to a gene: 5. Germline V gives CDR1 SGHRS, CDR2 YFSETQ. CDR3 size: 16 residues.

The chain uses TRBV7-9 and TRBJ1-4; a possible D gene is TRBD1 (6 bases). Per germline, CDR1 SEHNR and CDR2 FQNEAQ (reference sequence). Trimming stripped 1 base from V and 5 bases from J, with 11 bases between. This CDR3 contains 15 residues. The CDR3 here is CASSLEGELNEKLFF. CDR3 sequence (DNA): TGTGCCAGCAGCTTAGAGGGGGAGTTAAATGAAAAACTGTTTTTT.

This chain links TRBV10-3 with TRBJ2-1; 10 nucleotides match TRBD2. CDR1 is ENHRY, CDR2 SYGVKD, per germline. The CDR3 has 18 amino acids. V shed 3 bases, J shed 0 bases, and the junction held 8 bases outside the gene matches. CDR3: CAISDASGSGNSYNEQFF. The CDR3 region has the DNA TGTGCCATCAGTGACGCTAGCGGGAGTGGGAACTCCTACAATGAGCAGTTCTTC.

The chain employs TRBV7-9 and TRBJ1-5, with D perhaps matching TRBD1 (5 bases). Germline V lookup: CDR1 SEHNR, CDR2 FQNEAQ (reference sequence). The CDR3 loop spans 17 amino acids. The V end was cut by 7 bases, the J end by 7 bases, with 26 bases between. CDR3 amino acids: CASTRGTRASGEQPQHF. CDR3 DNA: TGTGCCAGCACTAGGGGTACCAGGGCCTCGGGGGAACAGCCCCAGCATTTT.

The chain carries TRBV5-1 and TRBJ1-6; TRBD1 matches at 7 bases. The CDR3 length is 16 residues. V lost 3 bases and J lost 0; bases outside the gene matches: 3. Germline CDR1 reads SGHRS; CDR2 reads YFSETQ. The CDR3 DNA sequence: TGCGCCAGCAGCTCGCCAGGGGGCTCCTATAATTCACCCCTCCACTTT. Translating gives CASSSPGGSYNSPLHF.

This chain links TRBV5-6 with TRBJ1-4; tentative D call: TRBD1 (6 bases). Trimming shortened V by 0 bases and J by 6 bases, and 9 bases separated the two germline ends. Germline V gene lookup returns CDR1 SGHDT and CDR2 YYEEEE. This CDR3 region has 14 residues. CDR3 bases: TGTGCCAGCAGCTTGGGGCCAGGGGATGAAAAACTGTTTTTT. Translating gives CASSLGPGDEKLFF.

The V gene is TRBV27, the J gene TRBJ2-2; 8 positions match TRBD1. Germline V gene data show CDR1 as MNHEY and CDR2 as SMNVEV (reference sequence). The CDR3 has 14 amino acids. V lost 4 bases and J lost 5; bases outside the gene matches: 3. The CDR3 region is CASSYDRGTGELFF. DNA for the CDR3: TGTGCCAGCAGTTACGACAGGGGAACCGGGGAGCTGTTTTTT.

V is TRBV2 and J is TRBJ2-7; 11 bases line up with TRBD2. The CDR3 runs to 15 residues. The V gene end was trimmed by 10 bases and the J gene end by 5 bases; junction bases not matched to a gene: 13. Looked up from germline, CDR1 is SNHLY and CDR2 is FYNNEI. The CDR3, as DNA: TGTGCCATCAACTTCGGGACTAGCGGTGTCGACGAGCAGTACTTC. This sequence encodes CAINFGTSGVDEQYF.

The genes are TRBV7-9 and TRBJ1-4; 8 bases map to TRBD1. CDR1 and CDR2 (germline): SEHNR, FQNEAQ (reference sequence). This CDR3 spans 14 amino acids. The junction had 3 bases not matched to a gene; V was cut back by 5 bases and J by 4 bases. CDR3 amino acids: CASSPQGGNEKLFF. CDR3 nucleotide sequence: TGTGCCAGCAGCCCACAGGGGGGTAATGAAAAACTGTTTTTT. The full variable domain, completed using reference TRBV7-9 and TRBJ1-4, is DTGVSQNPRHKITKRGQNVTFRCDPISEHNRLYWYRQTLGQGPEFLTYFQNEAQLEKSRLLSDRFSAERPKGSFSTLEIQRTEQGDSAMYLCASSPQGGNEKLFFGSGTQLSVL.

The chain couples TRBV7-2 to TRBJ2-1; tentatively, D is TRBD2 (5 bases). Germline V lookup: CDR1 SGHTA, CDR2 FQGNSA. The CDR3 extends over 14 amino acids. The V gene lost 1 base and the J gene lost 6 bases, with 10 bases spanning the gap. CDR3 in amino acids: CASSLERLANEQFF. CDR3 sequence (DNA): TGTGCCAGCAGCTTAGAAAGGCTAGCCAATGAGCAGTTCTTC.

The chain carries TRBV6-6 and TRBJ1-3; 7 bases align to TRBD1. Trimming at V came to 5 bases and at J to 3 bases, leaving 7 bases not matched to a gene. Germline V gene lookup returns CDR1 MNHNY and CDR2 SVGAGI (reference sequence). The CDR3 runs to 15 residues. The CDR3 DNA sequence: TGTGCCAGCAGTCTCGACAGGGCCATTGGAAACACCATATATTTT. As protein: CASSLDRAIGNTIYF.

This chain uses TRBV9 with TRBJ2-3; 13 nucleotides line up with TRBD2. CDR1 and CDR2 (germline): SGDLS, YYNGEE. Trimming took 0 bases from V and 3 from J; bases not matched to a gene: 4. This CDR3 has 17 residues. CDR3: CASSVGLAGGGTDTQYF. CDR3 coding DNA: TGTGCCAGCAGCGTAGGACTAGCGGGGGGTGGGACAGATACGCAGTATTTT.